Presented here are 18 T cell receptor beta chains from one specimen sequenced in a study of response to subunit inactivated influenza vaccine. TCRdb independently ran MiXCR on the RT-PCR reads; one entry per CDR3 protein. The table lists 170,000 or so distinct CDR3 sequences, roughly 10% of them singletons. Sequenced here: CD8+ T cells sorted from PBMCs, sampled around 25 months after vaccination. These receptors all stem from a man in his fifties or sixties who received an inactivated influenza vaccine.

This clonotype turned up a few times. The CDR3, as DNA: TGTGCCAGCAGTGCTCGACTAGCGGGAGCAGATACGCAGTATTTT. Translating it yields CASSARLAGADTQYF. The V call is TRBV6-2 or TRBV6-3, the J call TRBJ2-3; 12 bases align to TRBD2. V shed 5 bases, J shed 4 bases, and the junction held 4 bases outside the gene matches. This CDR3 region has 15 residues. CDR1 and CDR2 (germline): MNHEY, SVGEGT.

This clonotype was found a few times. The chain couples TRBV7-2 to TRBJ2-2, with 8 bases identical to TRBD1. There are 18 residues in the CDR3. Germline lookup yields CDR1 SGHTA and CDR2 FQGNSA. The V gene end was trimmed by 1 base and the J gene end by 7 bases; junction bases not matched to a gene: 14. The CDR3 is CASSLGVNQGAPGGELFF. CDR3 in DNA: TGTGCCAGCAGCTTAGGCGTTAATCAGGGGGCGCCGGGCGGGGAGCTGTTTTTT.

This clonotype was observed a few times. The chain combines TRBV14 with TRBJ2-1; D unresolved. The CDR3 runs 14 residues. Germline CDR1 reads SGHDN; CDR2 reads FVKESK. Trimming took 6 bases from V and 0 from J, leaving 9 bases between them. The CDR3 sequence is CASSPENSYNEQFF. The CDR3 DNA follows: TGTGCCAGCAGTCCCGAGAACTCCTACAATGAGCAGTTCTTC.

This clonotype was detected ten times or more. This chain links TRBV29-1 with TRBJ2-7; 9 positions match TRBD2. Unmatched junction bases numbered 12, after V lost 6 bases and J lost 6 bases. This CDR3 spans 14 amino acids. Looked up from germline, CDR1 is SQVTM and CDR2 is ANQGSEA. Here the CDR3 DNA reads TGCAGCGTCAGGGGACTAGCAGGTTTGCCCGAGCAGTACTTC. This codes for CSVRGLAGLPEQYF.

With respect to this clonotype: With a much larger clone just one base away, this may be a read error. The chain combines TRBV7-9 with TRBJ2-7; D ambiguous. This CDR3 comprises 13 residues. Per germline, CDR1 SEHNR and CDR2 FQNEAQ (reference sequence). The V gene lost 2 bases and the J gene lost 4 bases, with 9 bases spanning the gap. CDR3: CASSLNGGYEQYF. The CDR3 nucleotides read TGTGCCAGCAGCTTAAACGGCGGTTACGAGCAGTACTTC. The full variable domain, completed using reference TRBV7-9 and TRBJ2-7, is DTGVSQNPRHKITKRGQNVTFRCDPISEHNRLYWYRQTLGQGPEFLTYFQNEAQLEKSRLLSDRFSAERPKGSFSTLEIQRTEQGDSAMYLCASSLNGGYEQYFGPGTRLTVT.

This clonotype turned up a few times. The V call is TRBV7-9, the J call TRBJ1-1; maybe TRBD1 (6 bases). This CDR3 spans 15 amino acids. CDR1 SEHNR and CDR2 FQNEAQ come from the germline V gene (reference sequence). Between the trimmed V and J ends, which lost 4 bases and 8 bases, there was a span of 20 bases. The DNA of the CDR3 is TGTGCCAGCAGCTCGCGTGCGGGGGCCCCTTTGGAAGCTTTCTTT. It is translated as CASSSRAGAPLEAFF. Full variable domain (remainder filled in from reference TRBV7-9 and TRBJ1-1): DTGVSQNPRHKITKRGQNVTFRCDPISEHNRLYWYRQTLGQGPEFLTYFQNEAQLEKSRLLSDRFSAERPKGSFSTLEIQRTEQGDSAMYLCASSSRAGAPLEAFFGQGTRLTVV.

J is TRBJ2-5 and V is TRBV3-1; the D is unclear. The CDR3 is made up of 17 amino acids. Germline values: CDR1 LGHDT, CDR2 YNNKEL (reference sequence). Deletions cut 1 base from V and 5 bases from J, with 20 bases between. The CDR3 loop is CASSQGAFAWRAETQYF. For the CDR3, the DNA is TGTGCCAGCAGCCAAGGAGCGTTCGCATGGAGAGCTGAGACCCAGTACTTC.

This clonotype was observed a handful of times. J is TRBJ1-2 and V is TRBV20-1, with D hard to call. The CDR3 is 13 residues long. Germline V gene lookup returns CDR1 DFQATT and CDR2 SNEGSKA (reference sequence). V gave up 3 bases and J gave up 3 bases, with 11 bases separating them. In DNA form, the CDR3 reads TGCAGTGCTAGTGGACTGATCGACTATGGCTACACCTTC. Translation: CSASGLIDYGYTF.

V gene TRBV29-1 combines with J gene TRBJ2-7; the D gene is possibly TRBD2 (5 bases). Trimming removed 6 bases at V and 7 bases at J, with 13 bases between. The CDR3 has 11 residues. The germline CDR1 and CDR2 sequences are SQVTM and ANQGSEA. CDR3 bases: TGCAGCGTAAACCGGGGATTGGAGCAGTACTTC. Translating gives CSVNRGLEQYF.

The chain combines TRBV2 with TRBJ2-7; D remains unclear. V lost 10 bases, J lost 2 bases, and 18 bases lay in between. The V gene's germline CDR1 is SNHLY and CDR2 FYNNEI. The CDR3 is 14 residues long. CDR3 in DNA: TGTGCCATCCCACTTACCGACGGCGCCTACGAGCAGTACTTC. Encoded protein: CAIPLTDGAYEQYF.

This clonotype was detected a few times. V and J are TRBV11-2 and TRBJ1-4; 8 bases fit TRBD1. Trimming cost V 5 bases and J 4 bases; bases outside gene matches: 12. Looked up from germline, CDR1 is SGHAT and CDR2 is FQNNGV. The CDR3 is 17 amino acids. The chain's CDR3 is CASSASPGQAINEKLFF. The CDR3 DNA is TGTGCCAGCAGCGCCTCACCGGGACAGGCCATTAATGAAAAACTGTTTTTT.

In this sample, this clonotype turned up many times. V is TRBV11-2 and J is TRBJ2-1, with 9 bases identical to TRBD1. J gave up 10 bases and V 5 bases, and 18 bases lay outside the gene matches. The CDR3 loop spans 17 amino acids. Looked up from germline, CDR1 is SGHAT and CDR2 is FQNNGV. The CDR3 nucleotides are TGTGCCAGCAGCCCATCGAATAACCGGGACAGGGCATGGGAGCAGTTCTTC. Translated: CASSPSNNRDRAWEQFF.

CDR3 sequence (DNA): TGTGCCAGCAGCGTAGGGCTAGCGGTCCAAGAGACCCAGTACTTC. As protein: CASSVGLAVQETQYF. The chain combines TRBV9 with TRBJ2-5; 7 bases fit TRBD2. Germline V gene sequence: CDR1 SGDLS, CDR2 YYNGEE. With V trimmed by 0 bases and J by 1 base, 3 bases remained unmatched. The CDR3 loop spans 15 amino acids. The complete variable domain, with remaining parts taken from reference TRBV9 and TRBJ2-5, reads DSGVTQTPKHLITATGQRVTLRCSPRSGDLSVYWYQQSLDQGLQFLIQYYNGEERAKGNILERFSAQQFPDLHSELNLSSLELGDSALYFCASSVGLAVQETQYFGPGTRLLVL.

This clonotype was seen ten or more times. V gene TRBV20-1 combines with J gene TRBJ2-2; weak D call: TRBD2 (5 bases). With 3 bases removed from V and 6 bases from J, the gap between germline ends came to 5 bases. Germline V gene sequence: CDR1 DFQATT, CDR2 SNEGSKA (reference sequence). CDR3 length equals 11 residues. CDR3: CSAREAGELFF. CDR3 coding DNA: TGCAGTGCTAGGGAGGCCGGGGAGCTGTTTTTT.

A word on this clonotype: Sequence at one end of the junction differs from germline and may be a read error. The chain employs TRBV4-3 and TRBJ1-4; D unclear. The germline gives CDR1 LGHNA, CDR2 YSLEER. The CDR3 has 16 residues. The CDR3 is CASGQSTQAANEKLFF. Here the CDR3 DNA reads TGCGCCAGCGGCCAATCGACGCAGGCCGCTAATGAAAAACTGTTTTTT.

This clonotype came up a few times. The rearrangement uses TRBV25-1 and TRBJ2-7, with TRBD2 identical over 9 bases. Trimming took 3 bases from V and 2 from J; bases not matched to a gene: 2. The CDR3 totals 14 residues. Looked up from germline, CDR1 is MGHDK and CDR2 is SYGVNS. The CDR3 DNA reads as TGTGCCAGCAGTGAGCGGGGGGGGGCCTACGAGCAGTACTTC. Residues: CASSERGGAYEQYF.

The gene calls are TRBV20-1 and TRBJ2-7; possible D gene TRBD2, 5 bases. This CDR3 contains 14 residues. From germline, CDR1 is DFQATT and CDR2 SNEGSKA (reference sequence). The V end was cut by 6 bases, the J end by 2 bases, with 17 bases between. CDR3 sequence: CSAPSLERAYEQYF. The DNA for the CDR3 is TGCAGTGCCCCATCACTAGAACGAGCCTACGAGCAGTACTTC.

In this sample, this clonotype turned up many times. CDR3 protein: CASSDGIYKETQYF. In nucleotides, the CDR3 is TGTGCCAGCAGTGATGGGATTTATAAAGAGACCCAGTACTTC. The chain carries TRBV12-3 or TRBV12-4 and TRBJ2-5; no firm D call. Between the trimmed V and J ends, which lost 5 bases and 3 bases, there was a span of 13 bases. CDR3 length: 14 residues.